This section outlines one T cell receptor (beta chain) sequence together with its context. This sample is part of a study of shared clonotypes between healthy human individuals. Whole-study context: The study drew on two women and three men aged 18 to 49 as donors.

Sequencing used immunoSEQ multiplex PCR; TCRdb keeps in-frame clones, though not all of them. The sample includes a few million clones, approximately 95% of them seen just once. The sequencing sample was made of naive CD4+ T cells from PBMCs. Subset given: CD45RA+ positively selected. This receptor was identified in a man aged 18 to 30 in good health. Some clones in this sample may be carry-over from other donors' samples.

CDR3 in DNA: TGTGCCAGCACTGAGTACTTGGCGGGCCGAGGCAAGGATACGCAGTATTTT. It codes for CASTEYLAGRGKDTQYF. V is TRBV7-2 and J is TRBJ2-3; D possibly corresponds to TRBD2 (5 bases). The CDR3 has 17 amino acids. V gave up 7 bases and J gave up 6 bases, with 26 bases separating them. Germline V CDR1 and CDR2: SGHTA, FQGNSA. Looking up the rest from reference TRBV7-2 and TRBJ2-3 gives the full variable domain: GAGVSQSPSNKVTEKGKDVELRCDPISGHTALYWYRQSLGQGLEFLIYFQGNSAPDKSGLPSDRFSAERTGGSVSTLTIQRTQQEDSAVYLCASTEYLAGRGKDTQYFGPGTRLTVL.